This T cell receptor beta chain is from a study of prognosis after radiotherapy for stage I lung cancer. Turning to the study itself: The study deemed all of its non-small cell lung cancer patients medically inoperable. Aged about 53 to 85 years, with a median of approximately 78 years, the patients were approximately twelve men and over 5 women.

About this clonotype itself: At one boundary the junction diverges from the germline segment, which might be a read error.

Uniform node negativity on CT and PET/CT characterised the cohort, and no patient had undergone prior chemotherapy or radiotherapy or presented other malignancies. CDR1 is DFQATT and CDR2 is SNEGSKA in the germline V gene (reference sequence). The length of the CDR3 is 14 residues. Genomic DNA yielded TCR beta CDR3, amplified by two-round multiplex PCR. The first round of PCR was done with primers that matched each TRBV and TRBJ gene. MiXCR was run by TCRdb on the multiplex PCR reads, yielding one entry per CDR3 protein. The table shows fewer than 15,000 distinct CDR3 sequences, with approximately 47% occurring only once.

The chain has TRBV20-1 and TRBJ2-5; D is unresolved. This specimen was PBMCs, taken before or after stereotactic body radiation therapy (not recorded which). This clonotype was sampled from a donor of 50 years or more with non-small cell lung cancer. The CDR3 protein is CSAREAQRLETEYF. The CDR3 bases are TGCAGTGCTAGAGAGGCCCAACGGTTAGAGACCGAGTACTTC.